This TCR beta chain originates from a study of cytomegalovirus exposure and HLA in healthy donors. About the study: As released early, the data held 80 million to 90 million unique TCRs from HLA-typed donors. Study-wide findings and caveats: In vitro data verified a few CMV-associated chains as specific for CMV antigens.

The CDR3 extends over 15 amino acids. The V and J ends lost 0 bases and 2 bases respectively, with 10 bases between them. CDR1 LGHNA and CDR2 YSLEER come from the germline V gene. PCR employed 60 Vbeta and 13 Jbeta primers. Here immunoSEQ multiplex PCR was the method, and the copy in TCRdb shows in-frame clones only, minus some. The repertoire holds about 64,000 clones, with over 70% as singletons. Note on this clone: Its antigen is not identified.

The sequencing input was PBMCs. This sequence was found in a male donor in good health and CMV-seropositive. The chain uses TRBV4-3 and TRBJ1-2; D might be TRBD1 (5 bases). CDR3 DNA: TGCGCCAGCAGCCAAGATGGCTCAGGGAACTATGGCTACACCTTC. It is translated as CASSQDGSGNYGYTF.